A single sample gave rise to the 25 T cell receptor beta chains below, sequenced in a study of molecular identifiers for immune sequencing clone quantification. One entry per CDR3 protein results from TCRdb running MiXCR on the PCR reads. This sample has about 510,000 distinct CDR3 sequences, with approximately 25% found just once. Sequencing was done on a sample of naive CD8+ T cells from blood, with Jurkat cell RNA spiked in. Subset here: FACS-sorted CD8+CD4-CCR7+CD45RA+ naive T cells. The receptors were sampled from a human donor in good health. Some libraries in this study had Jurkat cell RNA spiked in.

This clonotype was detected many times. The V gene is TRBV9, the J gene TRBJ2-3; D assignment may be TRBD1 or TRBD2 (6 bases each). The germline V and J ends were trimmed by 0 bases and 2 bases, with 13 bases remaining between them. Germline values: CDR1 SGDLS, CDR2 YYNGEE. The CDR3 has 16 residues. The CDR3 DNA is TGTGCCAGCAGCGTAGAGGGGGGCCAATCCACAGATACGCAGTATTTT. Protein sequence: CASSVEGGQSTDTQYF. Filled out from reference TRBV9 and TRBJ2-3, the complete variable domain reads DSGVTQTPKHLITATGQRVTLRCSPRSGDLSVYWYQQSLDQGLQFLIQYYNGEERAKGNILERFSAQQFPDLHSELNLSSLELGDSALYFCASSVEGGQSTDTQYFGPGTRLTVL.

The J gene is TRBJ2-3, the V gene TRBV30; unclear D gene. The CDR3 has 15 residues. CDR1 GTSNPN and CDR2 SVGIG come from the germline V gene (reference sequence). V lost 0 bases to trimming and J lost 2 bases, with 12 bases between them. CDR3 DNA sequence: TGTGCCTGGAGTGTAAGTAGGACCTACACAGATACGCAGTATTTT. Translating it yields CAWSVSRTYTDTQYF.

In this sample, this clonotype turned up a few times. The chain combines TRBV19 with TRBJ1-2, with no clear D. The germline V and J ends were trimmed by 3 bases and 4 bases, with 15 bases remaining between them. The CDR3 covers 15 residues. CDR1 is LNHDA, CDR2 SQIVND, per germline (reference sequence). The CDR3 DNA reads TGTGCCAGTAGTATTGGGAGTCCGGCCCCCTATGGCTACACCTTC. Its protein product is CASSIGSPAPYGYTF.

This clonotype was seen a handful of times. V gene TRBV19 combines with J gene TRBJ2-3, with TRBD2 identical over 10 bases. The CDR3 has 16 amino acids. The germline V gene has CDR1 LNHDA and CDR2 SQIVND (reference sequence). V was pared by 4 bases and J by 1 base, with 5 bases of the junction left unmatched. The CDR3 DNA is TGTGCCAGTAGTAGCATCGGGACTAGCGGCACAGATACGCAGTATTTT. This gives the protein CASSSIGTSGTDTQYF.

This clonotype was seen at least ten times. This sequence joins TRBV3-1 and TRBJ1-1; possibly TRBD1 for D (6 bases). Germline V gives CDR1 LGHDT, CDR2 YNNKEL (reference sequence). The CDR3 contains 14 residues. V lost 4 bases and J 0 bases, leaving 9 bases between the germline ends. DNA for the CDR3: TGTGCCAGCAGCCTGGACAGCATGAACACTGAAGCTTTCTTT. It encodes CASSLDSMNTEAFF.

As to this clonotype: A clone one base away is much larger, so this may be a read error. V gene TRBV4-1 combines with J gene TRBJ2-3; a weak D match, TRBD1 (6 bases). The germline CDR1 and CDR2 sequences are MGHRA and YSYEKL. This CDR3 is built from 15 residues. CDR3 coding DNA: TGCGCCCGCAGCCAGCGGACAGAGAGCACAGATACGCAGTATTTT. Its protein is CARSQRTESTDTQYF.

This clonotype was seen only a few times. A much larger clone differs from this one at a single base, so this may be a read error. As DNA, the CDR3 is TGTGCCAGCAGTCCTGTGGGGGCGTCCTACGAGCAGTACTTC. Its translation: CASSPVGASYEQYF. The chain combines TRBV28 with TRBJ2-7; a weak D match, TRBD1 (6 bases). The CDR3 totals 14 residues. Per germline, CDR1 MDHEN and CDR2 SYDVKM. V dropped 5 bases and J dropped 1 base, with 12 bases sitting between them.

This clonotype was observed once. One end of the junction does not line up with germline, which may come from a read error. The chain carries TRBV6-2 or TRBV6-3 and TRBJ1-5, with D unresolved. The length of the CDR3 is 14 residues. Germline V lookup: CDR1 MNHEY, CDR2 SVGEGT. This CDR3 reads CAFTRTPSNPPQHF. CDR3 DNA: TGTGCCTTTACAAGAACCCCTAGCAATCCGCCCCAGCATTTT.

This clonotype was seen ten or more times. The CDR3 loop reads CASSLYFRQGRSSYEQYF. Written as DNA, the CDR3 is TGTGCCAGCAGTTTATATTTCCGGCAGGGCCGGAGCTCCTACGAGCAGTACTTC. This chain joins TRBV28 and TRBJ2-7; possible D gene TRBD1, 5 bases. The CDR3 has 18 amino acids. Deletions cut 1 base from V and 0 bases from J, with 19 bases between. Per germline, CDR1 MDHEN and CDR2 SYDVKM.

The genes are TRBV4-1 and TRBJ2-5, with no clear D. This CDR3 contains 15 residues. The V gene's germline CDR1 is MGHRA and CDR2 YSYEKL. V lost 4 bases, J lost 0 bases, and 12 bases lay in between. The CDR3 spells CASSLHDTYQETQYF. In DNA form, the CDR3 reads TGCGCCAGCAGCCTCCACGACACCTACCAAGAGACCCAGTACTTC.

For this clonotype: One end of the junction varies from germline; a read error may be responsible. The V gene is TRBV6-5, the J gene TRBJ2-7; maybe TRBD1 (7 bases). CDR1 and CDR2 from the germline V gene are MNHEY and SVGAGI. The CDR3 loop spans 13 amino acids. CDR3 DNA sequence: TGTGCCTGCAGTTACGGAGGGGGCGACGAGCAGTACTTC. It encodes CACSYGGGDEQYF.

A note on this clonotype: This may be a read error, as it is one base from a much larger clone. The chain links TRBV6-1 to TRBJ1-1; D is uncertain. The CDR3 extends over 11 amino acids. CDR1 MNHNS and CDR2 SASEGT come from the germline V gene. The DNA for the CDR3 is TGTGCCAGCAGCGATAACACTGTAGCTTTCTTT. This translates into CASSDNTVAFF.

This chain uses TRBV4-3 with TRBJ2-7, with D uncertain. CDR1 and CDR2 (germline): LGHNA, YSLEER. Trimming took off 0 bases at V and 0 bases at J, with 9 bases between the two ends. CDR3 length: 15 amino acids. The DNA of the CDR3 is TGCGCCAGCAGCCAAGAATGGGCCAGCTCCTACGAGCAGTACTTC. Its protein product is CASSQEWASSYEQYF.

The rearrangement links TRBV4-2 to TRBJ2-1, with D hard to call. The CDR3 sequence is 14 residues long. Looked up from germline, CDR1 is LGHNA and CDR2 is YNFKEQ. Trimming removed 1 base from V and 2 bases from J, with 6 bases in between. CDR3 sequence (DNA): TGTGCCAGCAGCCAAGTACGGACCTACAATGAGCAGTTCTTC. Its protein is CASSQVRTYNEQFF.

The CDR3 here is CAWSVRAGGDKNIQYF. Written as DNA, the CDR3 is TGTGCCTGGAGTGTACGGGCGGGGGGCGACAAAAACATTCAGTACTTC. The chain recombines TRBV30 with TRBJ2-4; 8 bases map to TRBD2. The CDR3 loop spans 16 amino acids. Germline CDR1 GTSNPN, CDR2 SVGIG (reference sequence). V shed 0 bases and J 3 bases; nucleotides not matched to a gene: 7. The full variable domain, with the rest looked up from reference TRBV30 and TRBJ2-4, is SQTIHQWPATLVQPVGSPLSLECTVEGTSNPNLYWYRQAAGRGLQLLFYSVGIGQISSEVPQNLSASRPQDRQFILSSKKLLLSDSGFYLCAWSVRAGGDKNIQYFGAGTRLSVL.

The chain carries TRBV20-1 and TRBJ2-7; TRBD2 is a possible D gene (5 bases). Trimming shortened V by 2 bases and J by 1 base, and 12 bases separated the two germline ends. CDR1 is DFQATT, CDR2 SNEGSKA, per germline (reference sequence). The CDR3 runs 14 residues. CDR3 DNA: TGCAGTGCTAGAACGGCAGCGGTATCCTACGAGCAGTACTTC. Translation gives CSARTAAVSYEQYF.

This clonotype was detected a few times. The rearrangement links TRBV5-6 to TRBJ2-4; TRBD2 might be the D (6 bases). Germline V gives CDR1 SGHDT, CDR2 YYEEEE. The CDR3 has 14 residues. Trimming took 4 bases from V and 2 from J, leaving 10 bases between them. The CDR3 reads CASSIAGSKNIQYF. DNA for the CDR3: TGTGCCAGCAGCATCGCGGGGTCCAAAAACATTCAGTACTTC.

V and J are TRBV19 and TRBJ2-6; D gene unclear. Trimming cost V 3 bases and J 0 bases, with 15 bases left between them. CDR1 and CDR2 (germline): LNHDA, SQIVND (reference sequence). This CDR3 spans 18 amino acids. The CDR3 sequence: CASSIYVRLNSGANVLTF. The CDR3 nucleotides read TGTGCCAGTAGTATTTATGTTCGGCTTAACTCTGGGGCCAACGTCCTGACTTTC. The full variable domain, with the rest looked up from reference TRBV19 and TRBJ2-6, is DGGITQSPKYLFRKEGQNVTLSCEQNLNHDAMYWYRQDPGQGLRLIYYSQIVNDFQKGDIAEGYSVSREKKESFPLTVTSAQKNPTAFYLCASSIYVRLNSGANVLTFGAGSRLTVL.

The chain has TRBV2 and TRBJ2-7; D is uncertain. Trimming left V 11 bases short and J 0 bases short, with 11 bases between. The length of the CDR3 is 12 residues. Germline loops: CDR1 SNHLY, CDR2 FYNNEI. The CDR3 is CASDPSSYEQYF. As DNA, the CDR3 is TGTGCCTCGGACCCAAGCTCCTACGAGCAGTACTTC. The whole variable domain, remainder taken from reference TRBV2 and TRBJ2-7, is EPEVTQTPSHQVTQMGQEVILRCVPISNHLYFYWYRQILGQKVEFLVSFYNNEISEKSEIFDDQFSVERPDGSNFTLKIRSTKLEDSAMYFCASDPSSYEQYFGPGTRLTVT.

The genes are TRBV21-1 and TRBJ2-7; the DNA was not compared with TRBD2, the D call given in the table. TRBV21-1 is designated a pseudogene. The CDR3 is 15 residues long. The CDR3 loop is CASRKEGTSGSEQYF. The CDR3 DNA reads TGTGCCAGCAGAAAAGAGGGGACTAGCGGGTCCGAGCAGTACTTC.

This chain links TRBV19 with TRBJ2-7, with D possibly matching TRBD1 (5 bases). Germline CDR1 and CDR2: LNHDA and SQIVND (reference sequence). V was clipped by 3 bases and J by 2 bases, with 11 bases between them. The CDR3 spans 14 residues. CDR3 in amino acids: CASSINRWAYEQYF. The CDR3 DNA is TGTGCCAGTAGTATCAACAGGTGGGCCTACGAGCAGTACTTC.

V is TRBV12-3 or TRBV12-4 and J is TRBJ2-5, with 8 bases fitting TRBD1. This CDR3 spans 14 amino acids. Unmatched junction bases numbered 8, after V lost 5 bases and J lost 6 bases. The CDR3: CASSLGQGRQTQYF. Written as DNA, the CDR3 is TGTGCCAGCAGTCTCGGACAGGGTCGACAGACCCAGTACTTC.

This clonotype was seen only a few times. The chain carries TRBV9 and TRBJ2-7; D is unresolved. The germline V gene has CDR1 SGDLS and CDR2 YYNGEE. CDR3 length: 14 amino acids. V gave up 4 bases and J gave up 0 bases, with 11 bases separating them. CDR3: CASSPPEASYEQYF. CDR3 bases: TGTGCCAGCAGCCCCCCCGAGGCCTCCTACGAGCAGTACTTC. The whole variable domain, filled in from reference TRBV9 and TRBJ2-7, reads DSGVTQTPKHLITATGQRVTLRCSPRSGDLSVYWYQQSLDQGLQFLIQYYNGEERAKGNILERFSAQQFPDLHSELNLSSLELGDSALYFCASSPPEASYEQYFGPGTRLTVT.

On this clonotype itself: A read error may explain this, as a much larger clone is one base away. The chain employs TRBV7-3 and TRBJ2-1, with 12 bases aligning to TRBD2. This CDR3 is built from 15 residues. Germline V lookup: CDR1 SGHTA, CDR2 FQGTGA. The CDR3 DNA reads TGTGCCAGCAGCTCGCCGACTAGCGGGAGTTCTGAGCAGCTCTTC. It specifies CASSSPTSGSSEQLF. The full variable domain, rest sourced from reference TRBV7-3 and TRBJ2-1, is GAGVSQTPSNKVTEKGKYVELRCDPISGHTALYWYRQSLGQGPEFLIYFQGTGAADDSGLPNDRFFAVRPEGSVSTLKIQRTERGDSAVYLCASSSPTSGSSEQLFGPGTRLTVL.

The gene calls are TRBV6-5 and TRBJ1-1; D unclear. Germline V gene sequence: CDR1 MNHEY, CDR2 SVGAGI. The CDR3 is made up of 12 amino acids. Trimming cost V 0 bases and J 10 bases, with 9 bases left between them. CDR3 sequence (DNA): TGTGCCAGCAGTTACTCGGGAGGAGCAGCTTTCTTT. It translates to CASSYSGGAAFF.